The TCR beta chain described here comes from a study of beta chain features in type 1 diabetes. Study information: Age and gender were similar between patients and healthy donors, as were cell yields. General study findings and limits: A definitive answer on HLA type influencing TCRB rearrangement was not reached here.

This clone appeared a single time. Its antigen is undetermined. Germline V lookup: CDR1 SGHTA, CDR2 FQGNSA. The V segment lost 1 base and the J segment 3 bases; nucleotides outside the gene matches: 3. This CDR3 is built from 14 residues. The whole isolated RNA underwent reverse transcription, so sequencing captured expressed TCRB transcripts. Data came from immunoSEQ multiplex PCR; TCRdb stores just in-frame clones and leaves some out. The sample holds a few hundred thousand clones, around 20% seen once. Material for sequencing was naive CD4+ T cells from blood. The TCR comes from a woman between 18 and 30 years old in good health. The chain recombines TRBV7-2 with TRBJ2-7, with 7 nucleotides matching TRBD1. This chain's CDR3 is CASSLGGQNYEQYF. CDR3 nucleotides: TGTGCCAGCAGCTTAGGGGGACAGAACTACGAGCAGTACTTC.